The sequence of this T cell receptor (beta chain) was determined in a study of cytomegalovirus exposure and HLA in healthy donors. It was with 60 Vbeta and 13 Jbeta primers that the PCR ran. Clones were read by immunoSEQ multiplex PCR, and TCRdb kept only the in-frame ones, dropping some. Of 150,000 to 200,000 clones in the sample, about 75% were seen once. Germline V gives CDR1 LNHNV, CDR2 YYDKDF (reference sequence). CDR3 length: 12 amino acids. Concerning this clone: The antigen remains undetermined. A read error may account for a junction end that differs from germline.

Findings of the study overall: CMV serostatus was the only recorded immune exposure for donors. As was reported, the HLA-A and HLA-B alleles of most subjects were accurately predicted from TCR beta sequences. Some TCR beta chains (roughly 160 of them) were listed as cytomegalovirus-associated.

This sequence was found in a male donor in good health and CMV-seronegative. Sequencing input: PBMCs. The rearrangement joins TRBV15 to TRBJ2-7; 8 nucleotides align to TRBD2. CDR3 in DNA: TGTGCCACCAGCAGAGATGGGTGGCGGGAGGACTTC. It encodes CATSRDGWREDF.